The 13 T cell receptor beta chains given below trace back to one sample, sequenced in a study of T-cell memory formation after mild COVID-19. TCRdb processed the 5' RACE reads anew with MiXCR; each CDR3 protein has one entry. The profile shows about 360,000 distinct CDR3 sequences, over 13% of them singletons. Source material: PBMCs or a T cell subset sorted from them (not recorded which). All receptors come from a man younger than 30 who had mild COVID-19 (a few samples of this study predate the infection). Cell type and time point are not known.

The CDR3 protein is CASSRAGGPSYEQFF. In DNA form, the CDR3 reads TGTGCCAGCTCCCGGGCGGGGGGCCCCTCTTATGAGCAGTTCTTC. This chain uses TRBV6-1 with TRBJ2-1, with 8 bases aligning to TRBD2. Looked up from germline, CDR1 is MNHNS and CDR2 is SASEGT. The CDR3 sequence is 15 residues long. V gave up 8 bases and J gave up 8 bases; unmatched junction bases: 14.

V gene TRBV27 combines with J gene TRBJ2-1; 13 positions agree with TRBD2. CDR3 length: 18 residues. Germline V lookup: CDR1 MNHEY, CDR2 SMNVEV (reference sequence). Losses at the gene ends were 5 bases for V and 2 bases for J; bases not matched to a gene: 9. CDR3 in amino acids: CASSPGTSGVLAYNEQFF. CDR3 nucleotide sequence: TGTGCCAGCAGTCCCGGGACTAGCGGGGTTTTAGCCTACAATGAGCAGTTCTTC.

This clonotype was detected only a few times. The CDR3 DNA sequence: TGTGCCACCAGTGAGAGGGGCTATGGCTACACCTTC. Translating gives CATSERGYGYTF. The chain recombines TRBV24-1 with TRBJ1-2; a weak D match, TRBD1 (5 bases). CDR1 KGHDR and CDR2 SFDVKD come from the germline V gene. Between the trimmed V and J ends, which lost 4 bases and 4 bases, there was a span of 6 bases. This CDR3 is 12 amino acids long.

The gene calls are TRBV12-3 or TRBV12-4 and TRBJ2-4, with 10 bases that match TRBD2. V trimming: 6 bases; J trimming: 5 bases; junction bases outside the gene matches: 7. CDR3 size: 15 residues. CDR3 bases: TGTGCCAGCAGCCGGAGCGGGGGGGCTGAAAACATTCAGTACTTC. It is translated as CASSRSGGAENIQYF.

The rearrangement uses TRBV11-2 and TRBJ2-1; 9 nucleotides match TRBD2. The CDR3 covers 18 residues. Trimming cost V 2 bases and J 6 bases; bases outside gene matches: 14. The V gene's germline CDR1 is SGHAT and CDR2 FQNNGV. The CDR3 DNA is TGTGCCAGCAGCTTACTTGCGGGAGGGCCCCAGTTGAGCAATGAGCAGTTCTTC. It specifies CASSLLAGGPQLSNEQFF.

This clonotype was detected many times. The rearrangement uses TRBV10-3 and TRBJ1-5; 7 bases fit TRBD1. V trimming: 2 bases; J trimming: 6 bases; junction bases outside the gene matches: 4. This CDR3 is built from 14 residues. Germline V gives CDR1 ENHRY, CDR2 SYGVKD. CDR3: CAISEDRESQPQHF. The CDR3 region has the DNA TGTGCCATCAGTGAGGACAGGGAGAGTCAGCCCCAGCATTTT.

This clonotype occurred a few times. The CDR3 region has the DNA TGTGCCAGCAGCCAGAGCCCTTGGGCAGGGAGGTCTGTTCAGCCCCAGCATTTT. Encoded protein: CASSQSPWAGRSVQPQHF. The rearrangement links TRBV4-2 to TRBJ1-5, with a possible D match to TRBD1 (5 bases). This CDR3 has 18 residues. V lost 3 bases to trimming and J lost 6 bases, with 24 bases between them. The germline CDR1 and CDR2 sequences are LGHNA and YNFKEQ.

This clonotype was observed a few times. V usage is TRBV4-1 and J usage is TRBJ1-2; the match to TRBD1 covers 7 bases. This CDR3 is 15 amino acids long. Germline CDR1 and CDR2: MGHRA and YSYEKL. Unmatched junction bases numbered 6, after V lost 1 base and J lost 4 bases. CDR3 sequence: CASSQAITGAYGYTF. The CDR3 DNA sequence: TGCGCCAGCAGCCAAGCGATAACAGGGGCCTATGGCTACACCTTC.

This clonotype occurred a few times. The chain joins TRBV12-3 or TRBV12-4 to TRBJ1-5; 7 bases align to TRBD1. Trimming took 7 bases from V and 3 from J; bases not matched to a gene: 6. The CDR3 covers 14 residues. The CDR3 region is CASTRTGTNQPQHF. CDR3 nucleotide sequence: TGTGCCAGCACCCGGACAGGTACCAATCAGCCCCAGCATTTT.

This clonotype was counted many times. The chain employs TRBV6-2 or TRBV6-3 and TRBJ2-1; perhaps TRBD1 as D (6 bases). CDR3 size: 11 residues. Germline V gene data show CDR1 as MNHEY and CDR2 as SVGEGT. V lost 8 bases, J lost 7 bases, and 9 bases lay in between. The CDR3: CASQRGNEQFF. DNA of the CDR3: TGTGCCAGCCAAAGGGGGAATGAGCAGTTCTTC.

The chain recombines TRBV28 with TRBJ1-1; D unresolved. CDR3 size: 14 residues. CDR1 and CDR2 (germline): MDHEN, SYDVKM. Between the trimmed V and J ends, which lost 9 bases and 2 bases, there was a span of 16 bases. CDR3 sequence reads: CASQGSYRNTEAFF. The DNA for the CDR3 is TGTGCCAGTCAAGGAAGCTATCGCAACACTGAAGCTTTCTTT.

This clonotype came up a few times. The J gene is TRBJ1-5, the V gene TRBV6-5; the D is unclear. CDR1 MNHEY and CDR2 SVGAGI come from the germline V gene. The germline V and J ends were trimmed by 0 bases and 0 bases, with 9 bases remaining between them. CDR3 length: 16 amino acids. The CDR3 loop is CASSYSGPYSNQPQHF. CDR3 sequence (DNA): TGTGCCAGCAGTTACTCGGGCCCTTATAGCAATCAGCCCCAGCATTTT.

The chain couples TRBV15 to TRBJ2-5, with 7 positions matching TRBD2. Germline-derived CDR1 and CDR2 are LNHNV and YYDKDF (reference sequence). The CDR3 runs 14 residues. J was trimmed by 5 bases and V by 5 bases; bases with no gene match: 8. CDR3 loop: CATSQRGVRETQYF. CDR3 nucleotide sequence: TGTGCCACCAGCCAGCGGGGAGTCAGGGAGACCCAGTACTTC.